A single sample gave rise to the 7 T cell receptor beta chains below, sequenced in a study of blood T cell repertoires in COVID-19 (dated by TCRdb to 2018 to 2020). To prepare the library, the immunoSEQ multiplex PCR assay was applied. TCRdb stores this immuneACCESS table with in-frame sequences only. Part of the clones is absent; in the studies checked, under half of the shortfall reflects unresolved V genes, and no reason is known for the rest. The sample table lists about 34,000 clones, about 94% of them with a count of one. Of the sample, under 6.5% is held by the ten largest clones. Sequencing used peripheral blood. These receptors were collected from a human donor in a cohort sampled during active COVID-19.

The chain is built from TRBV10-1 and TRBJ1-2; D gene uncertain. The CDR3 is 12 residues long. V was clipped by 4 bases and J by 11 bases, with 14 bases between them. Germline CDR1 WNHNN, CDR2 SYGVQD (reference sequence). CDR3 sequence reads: CASSARDHFYTF. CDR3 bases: TGCGCCAGCAGTGCCCGGGATCATTTTTACACCTTC.

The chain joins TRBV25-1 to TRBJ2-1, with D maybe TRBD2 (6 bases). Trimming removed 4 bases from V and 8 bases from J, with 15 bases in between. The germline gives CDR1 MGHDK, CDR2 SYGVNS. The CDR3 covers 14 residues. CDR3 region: CASSGPGVPYEQFF. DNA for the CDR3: TGTGCCAGCAGTGGGCCGGGAGTACCCTATGAGCAGTTCTTC.

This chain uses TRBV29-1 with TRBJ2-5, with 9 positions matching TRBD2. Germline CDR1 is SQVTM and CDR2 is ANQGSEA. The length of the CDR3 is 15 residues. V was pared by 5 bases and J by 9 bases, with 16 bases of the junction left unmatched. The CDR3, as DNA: TGCAGCGTTCTCGCGGGGGGGACTACAAGAGAAGCCCAGTACTTC. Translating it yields CSVLAGGTTREAQYF.

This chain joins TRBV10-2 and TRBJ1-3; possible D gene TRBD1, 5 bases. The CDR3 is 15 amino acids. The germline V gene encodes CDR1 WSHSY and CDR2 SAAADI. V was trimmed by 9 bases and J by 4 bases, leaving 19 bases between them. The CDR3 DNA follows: TGCGCCAGTCGTACTCAGGGATTCGTCGGAAACACCATATATTTT. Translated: CASRTQGFVGNTIYF.

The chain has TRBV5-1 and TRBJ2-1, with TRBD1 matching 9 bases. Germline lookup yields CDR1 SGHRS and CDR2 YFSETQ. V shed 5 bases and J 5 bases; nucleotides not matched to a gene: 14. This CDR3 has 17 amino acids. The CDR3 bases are TGCGCCAGCAGTTCCGGGACAGGGTGGAGTTTCGACAATGAGCAGTTCTTC. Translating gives CASSSGTGWSFDNEQFF. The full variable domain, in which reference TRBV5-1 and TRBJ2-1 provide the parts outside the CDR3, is KAGVTQTPRYLIKTRGQQVTLSCSPISGHRSVSWYQQTPGQGLQFLFEYFSETQRNKGNFPGRFSGRQFSNSRSEMNVSTLELGDSALYLCASSSGTGWSFDNEQFFGPGTRLTVL.

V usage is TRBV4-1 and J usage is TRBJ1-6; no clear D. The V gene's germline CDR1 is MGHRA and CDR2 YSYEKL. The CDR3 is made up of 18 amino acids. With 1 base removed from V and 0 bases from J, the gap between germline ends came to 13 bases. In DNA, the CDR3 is TGCGCCAGCAGCCAAGGGGCAGGTCTAAGCTCCTATAATTCACCCCTCCACTTT. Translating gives CASSQGAGLSSYNSPLHF.

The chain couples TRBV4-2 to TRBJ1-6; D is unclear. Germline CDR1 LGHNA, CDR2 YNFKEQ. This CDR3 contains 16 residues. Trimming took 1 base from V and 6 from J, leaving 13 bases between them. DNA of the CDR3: TGTGCCAGCAGCCAAGTGCAGCAAGAGGGTAATTCACCCCTCCACTTT. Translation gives CASSQVQQEGNSPLHF.